The clone carrying this TCR beta chain has at least ten counts. Germline CDR1 and CDR2: SGHRS and YFSETQ. CDR3 length: 14 amino acids. The V end was cut by 4 bases, the J end by 4 bases, with 11 bases between. A single record per CDR3 protein comes from TCRdb applying MiXCR to the 5' RACE reads. This table has about 190,000 distinct CDR3 sequences, 10% appearing once. The data were obtained in a study of T-cell memory formation after mild COVID-19. Background on the study: Clustering of TCRs was largely donor specific.

The clonotype originates from a man younger than 35 who had mild COVID-19 (a few samples of this study predate the infection). Cell type and time point are not known. Specimen: PBMCs or a T cell subset sorted from them (not recorded which). This chain connects TRBV5-1 to TRBJ1-4; TRBD1 might be the D (6 bases). CDR3 amino acids: CASSPGQLNEKLFF. DNA of the CDR3: TGCGCCAGCAGCCCAGGACAGCTTAATGAAAAACTGTTTTTT.